The table lists the clone carrying this TCR beta chain with a count of one. No antigen is known for it. V gave up 2 bases and J gave up 0 bases, with 15 bases separating them. This CDR3 contains 17 residues. CDR1 is MDHEN and CDR2 is SYDVKM in the germline V gene. Assay used: immunoSEQ multiplex PCR; TCRdb lists only in-frame clones, some missing. This sample carries about 85,000 clones, about 82% of them seen once, and the ten largest clones take around 0.5%. This sample is part of a study of T cell clones after liver transplantation. Study at large: Liver transplant recipients had immunosuppression withdrawal attempted within 2 years. As an antigen-independent comparator, third-party-reactive TCRbeta sequences came from pre-transplant mixed lymphocyte reactions. Study-wide results and limits: Migration into the graft, not deletion, may explain lost graft donor-reactive T cells. Post-transplant, graft-donor-reactive CD4 TCRbeta sequences in blood dropped significantly in 5 of 8 subjects.

Specimen: CD4+ T cells from blood, collected approximately 3.5 years after liver transplant. The chain employs TRBV28 and TRBJ2-3; the D call may be TRBD1 or TRBD2 (6 bases each). This TCR was recovered from a human patient who received a liver transplant. A share of the T cells may be of graft donor origin. CDR3 sequence reads: CASSLGGHSGSTDTQYF. CDR3 sequence (DNA): TGTGCCAGCAGTTTAGGGGGCCATAGCGGTAGCACAGATACGCAGTATTTT.